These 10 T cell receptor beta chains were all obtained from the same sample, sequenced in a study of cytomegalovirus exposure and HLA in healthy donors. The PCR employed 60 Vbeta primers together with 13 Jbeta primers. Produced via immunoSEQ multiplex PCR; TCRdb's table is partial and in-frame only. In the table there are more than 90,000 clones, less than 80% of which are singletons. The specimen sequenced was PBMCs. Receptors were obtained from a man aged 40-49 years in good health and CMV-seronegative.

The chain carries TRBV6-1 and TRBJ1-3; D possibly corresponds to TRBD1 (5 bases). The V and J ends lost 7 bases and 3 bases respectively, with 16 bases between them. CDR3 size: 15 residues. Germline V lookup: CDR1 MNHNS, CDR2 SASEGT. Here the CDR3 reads CASIGVPGGGNTIYF. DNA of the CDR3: TGTGCCAGCATTGGGGTCCCCGGGGGTGGAAACACCATATATTTT.

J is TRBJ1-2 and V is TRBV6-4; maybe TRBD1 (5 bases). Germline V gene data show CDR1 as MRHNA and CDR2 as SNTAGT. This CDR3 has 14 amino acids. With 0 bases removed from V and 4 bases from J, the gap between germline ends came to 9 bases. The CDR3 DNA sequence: TGTGCCAGCAGTGACTCGGGAGGGGTCTATGGCTACACCTTC. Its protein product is CASSDSGGVYGYTF.

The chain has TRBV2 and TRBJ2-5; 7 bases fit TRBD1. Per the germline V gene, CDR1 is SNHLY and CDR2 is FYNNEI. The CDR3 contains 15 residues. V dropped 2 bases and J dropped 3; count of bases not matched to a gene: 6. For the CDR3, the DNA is TGTGCCAGCAGTGAATGGGGCAGGGGGAAAGAGACCCAGTACTTC. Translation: CASSEWGRGKETQYF.

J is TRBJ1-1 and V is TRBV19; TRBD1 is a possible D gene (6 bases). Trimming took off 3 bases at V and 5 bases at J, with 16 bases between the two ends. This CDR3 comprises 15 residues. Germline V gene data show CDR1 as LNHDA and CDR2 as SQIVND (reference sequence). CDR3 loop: CASSMPNNRGTEAFF. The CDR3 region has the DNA TGTGCCAGTAGTATGCCAAATAATAGGGGGACTGAAGCTTTCTTT.

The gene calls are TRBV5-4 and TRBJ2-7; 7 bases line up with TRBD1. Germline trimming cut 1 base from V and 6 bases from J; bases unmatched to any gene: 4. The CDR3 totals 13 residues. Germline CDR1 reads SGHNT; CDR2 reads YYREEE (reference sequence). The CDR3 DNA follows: TGTGCCAGCAGCTTGCAGGCAGGGGGCGAGCAGTACGTC. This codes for CASSLQAGGEQYV.

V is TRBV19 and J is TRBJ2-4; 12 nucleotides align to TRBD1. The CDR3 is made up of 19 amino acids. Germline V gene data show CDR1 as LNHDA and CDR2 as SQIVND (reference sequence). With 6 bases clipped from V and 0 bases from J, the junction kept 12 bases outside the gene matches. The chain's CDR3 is CASSRRDRGLDIAKNIQYF. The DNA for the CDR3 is TGTGCCAGTAGCCGCCGGGACAGGGGGCTGGACATAGCCAAAAACATTCAGTACTTC.

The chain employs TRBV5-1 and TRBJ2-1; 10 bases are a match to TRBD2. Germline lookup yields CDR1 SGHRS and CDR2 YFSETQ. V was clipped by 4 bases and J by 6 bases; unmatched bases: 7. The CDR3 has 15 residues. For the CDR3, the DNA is TGCGCCAGCAGCGGTCTAGCGGGGGCCGTCAATGAGCAGTTCTTC. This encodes CASSGLAGAVNEQFF.

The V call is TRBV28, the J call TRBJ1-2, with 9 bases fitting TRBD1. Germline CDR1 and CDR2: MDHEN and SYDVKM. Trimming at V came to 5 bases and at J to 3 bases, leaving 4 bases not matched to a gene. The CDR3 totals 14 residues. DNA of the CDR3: TGTGCCAGCAGTCCGGGGACAGGGTACTATGGCTACACCTTC. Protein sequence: CASSPGTGYYGYTF.

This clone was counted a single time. CDR3 sequence reads: CASSDPGQGFGYTF. CDR3 sequence (DNA): TGTGCCAGCAGTGACCCGGGACAGGGTTTTGGCTACACCTTC. The J gene is TRBJ1-2, the V gene TRBV6-4; 9 bases are shared with TRBD1. The trim removed 2 bases at V and 7 bases at J, leaving 5 bases unmatched. From germline, CDR1 is MRHNA and CDR2 SNTAGT. The CDR3 covers 14 residues.

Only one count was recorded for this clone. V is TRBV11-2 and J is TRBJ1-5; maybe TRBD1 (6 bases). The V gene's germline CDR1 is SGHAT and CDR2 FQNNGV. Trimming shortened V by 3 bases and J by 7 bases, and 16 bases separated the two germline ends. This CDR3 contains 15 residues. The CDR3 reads CASSLEPGGLQPQHF. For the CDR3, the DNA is TGTGCCAGCAGCTTGGAGCCCGGGGGGCTACAGCCCCAGCATTTT.